The subject of this entry is one T cell receptor beta chain. It has no known antigen specificity. Base qualities are not recorded, but no much larger clone differs from it by a single base. Library preparation was by the immunoSEQ multiplex PCR assay. This immuneACCESS table, as held by TCRdb, lists in-frame sequences with V and J called but not all clones. Of the missing ones, under half trace to an unresolved V gene in checked studies; the others have no known cause. For this sample there are 60,000 to 70,000 clones; roughly 98% appear just once. The top ten clonotypes cover about 0.16% of the sample. The sample is drawn from a study of technical replicates of blood from several donors (dated by TCRdb to about 2017). As encoded in the germline V gene, CDR1 is KGHSH while CDR2 is LQKENI. From the cysteine through the phenylalanine, the CDR3 covers 11 amino acids. Kept here is only the CDR3 DNA, which spans 33 bases and is read in frame from base 1. V is cut by 6 bases and J by 5 bases, and the space between the germline ends is 8 bases.

The receptor's source is a human donor in good health. The rearranged segments are TRBV18 and TRBJ2-7; possibly the D gene is TRBD2, per 6 matching bases. Sequencing was performed on T cells isolated from PBMCs. The CDR3 protein is CASSGGDEQYF. The bases are TGTGCCAGCTCGGGAGGCGACGAGCAGTACTTC.